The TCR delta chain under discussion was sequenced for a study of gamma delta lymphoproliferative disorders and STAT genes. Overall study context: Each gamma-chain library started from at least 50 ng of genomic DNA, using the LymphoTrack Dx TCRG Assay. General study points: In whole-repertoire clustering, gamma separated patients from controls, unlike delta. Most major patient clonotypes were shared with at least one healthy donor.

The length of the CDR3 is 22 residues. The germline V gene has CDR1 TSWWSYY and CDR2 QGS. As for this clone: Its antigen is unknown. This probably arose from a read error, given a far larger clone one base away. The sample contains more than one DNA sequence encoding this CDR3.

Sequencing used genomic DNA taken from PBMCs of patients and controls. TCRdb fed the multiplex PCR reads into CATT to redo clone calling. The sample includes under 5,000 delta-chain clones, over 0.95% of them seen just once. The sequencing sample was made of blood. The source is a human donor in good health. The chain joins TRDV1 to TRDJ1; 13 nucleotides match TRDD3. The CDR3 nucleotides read TGTGCTCTTGGGGAACCCCCCCCCTTCCCGTTTACTGGGGGATACGGCAGAGATAAGCTCATCTTT. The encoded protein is CALGEPPPFPFTGGYGRDKLIF.